This TCR beta chain was observed in a study of shared clonotypes between healthy human individuals. Findings of the study overall: Donors were few, which limited the genetic and exposure-history diversity represented.

Here immunoSEQ multiplex PCR was the method, and the copy in TCRdb shows in-frame clones only, minus some. The sample yields 1,400,000 or so clones, approximately 98.5% seen once. About this clone: Its cognate antigen is unknown.

The sequence came from a man aged 25 to 45 in good health. The sequenced sample was naive CD4+ T cells sorted from blood. Subset: CD45RA+ positively selected.

CDR3 DNA sequence: TGTGCCAGCTCACTAGGGACAGAAGAGACCCAGTACTTC. Its protein is CASSLGTEETQYF. The rearrangement joins TRBV18 to TRBJ2-5, with TRBD1 matching 7 bases. The CDR3 is 13 residues long. V lost 4 bases and J lost 3; bases outside the gene matches: 2. The germline V gene has CDR1 KGHSH and CDR2 LQKENI.